These 25 T cell receptor beta chains came from one sample sequenced in a study of shared clonotypes between healthy human individuals. Clones were read by immunoSEQ multiplex PCR, and TCRdb kept only the in-frame ones, dropping some. The profile shows approximately 240,000 clones, 65% of them singletons. The sample was memory CD4+ T cells sorted from blood. Subset described: CD45RA-negative fraction. These receptors came from a young man in good health.

The gene calls are TRBV7-2 and TRBJ2-1; D gene uncertain. The CDR3 spans 11 residues. V gave up 1 base and J gave up 8 bases, with 3 bases separating them. CDR1 is SGHTA, CDR2 FQGNSA, per germline. CDR3 amino acids: CASSLVHEQFF. In DNA, the CDR3 is TGTGCCAGCAGCTTAGTCCATGAGCAGTTCTTC.

In its sample, this clone was seen a few times. This sequence joins TRBV27 and TRBJ2-5, with D possibly TRBD2 on 6 matching bases. Per the germline V gene, CDR1 is MNHEY and CDR2 is SMNVEV (reference sequence). Trimming removed 3 bases at V and 1 base at J, with 15 bases between. This CDR3 has 16 residues. The CDR3 sequence: CASSFPGEKGQETQYF. The CDR3 region has the DNA TGTGCCAGCAGTTTTCCGGGAGAGAAAGGCCAAGAGACCCAGTACTTC.

The V call is TRBV5-1, the J call TRBJ2-2, with D possibly matching TRBD2 (6 bases). CDR3 length: 14 amino acids. The germline V gene encodes CDR1 SGHRS and CDR2 YFSETQ. V lost 0 bases and J 7 bases, leaving 10 bases between the germline ends. For the CDR3, the DNA is TGCGCCAGCAGCTTGGCGGGAGAGTTCGGGGAGCTGTTTTTT. The encoded protein is CASSLAGEFGELFF.

This clone was counted at least ten times. The CDR3 bases are TGCAGCGGTCATGGCGGAAACACCATATATTTT. It codes for CSGHGGNTIYF. The chain joins TRBV29-1 to TRBJ1-3; D is ambiguous. V was trimmed by 7 bases and J by 4 bases, leaving 8 bases between them. This CDR3 is built from 11 residues. Per the germline V gene, CDR1 is SQVTM and CDR2 is ANQGSEA.

The CDR3 DNA reads as TGTGCCAGCAGCTTAGCGGGAGGGAACACCGGGGAGCTGTTTTTT. This sequence encodes CASSLAGGNTGELFF. The chain combines TRBV11-2 with TRBJ2-2, with 7 nucleotides matching TRBD2. The junction had 0 bases not matched to a gene; V was cut back by 1 base and J by 1 base. CDR1 is SGHAT, CDR2 FQNNGV, per germline. This CDR3 contains 15 residues. The full variable domain, completed using reference TRBV11-2 and TRBJ2-2, is EAGVAQSPRYKIIEKRQSVAFWCNPISGHATLYWYQQILGQGPKLLIQFQNNGVVDDSQLPKDRFSAERLKGVDSTLKIQPAKLEDSAVYLCASSLAGGNTGELFFGEGSRLTVL.

In the case of this clone: At the DNA level, this CDR3 is encoded by other sequences in the same sample as well. This chain joins TRBV28 and TRBJ1-2; the match to TRBD1 covers 7 bases. The CDR3 is 13 residues long. The V and J ends lost 3 bases and 4 bases, in that order; junction bases with no gene match: 2. CDR1 MDHEN and CDR2 SYDVKM come from the germline V gene. The chain's CDR3 is CASSLGQSYGYTF. The CDR3 nucleotides read TGTGCCAGCAGTTTGGGACAGAGCTATGGCTACACCTTC.

V is TRBV15 and J is TRBJ1-4; D is unclear. The CDR3 spans 15 residues. Germline loops: CDR1 LNHNV, CDR2 YYDKDF (reference sequence). V was clipped by 0 bases and J by 5 bases, with 10 bases between them. CDR3 sequence: CATSRDLAANEKLFF. The CDR3 bases are TGTGCCACCAGCAGAGATTTGGCAGCAAATGAAAAACTGTTTTTT. The complete variable domain, with remaining parts taken from reference TRBV15 and TRBJ1-4, reads DAMVIQNPRYQVTQFGKPVTLSCSQTLNHNVMYWYQQKSSQAPKLLFHYYDKDFNNEADTPDNFQSRRPNTSFCFLDIRSPGLGDTAMYLCATSRDLAANEKLFFGSGTQLSVL.

This chain links TRBV7-9 with TRBJ2-3; TRBD2 is a possible D gene (6 bases). This CDR3 is 16 amino acids long. V was cut by 5 bases and J by 2 bases, with 17 bases left in between. The V gene's germline CDR1 is SEHNR and CDR2 FQNEAQ (reference sequence). The DNA of the CDR3 is TGTGCCAGCAGCCCGGCTAGCGACCGTTTCACAGATACGCAGTATTTT. This codes for CASSPASDRFTDTQYF.

The chain recombines TRBV18 with TRBJ2-3; the D is unclear. The CDR3 length is 12 residues. V shed 2 bases and J shed 11 bases, with 11 bases lying between them. Germline V gives CDR1 KGHSH, CDR2 LQKENI. Here the CDR3 DNA reads TGTGCCAGCTCACCATATACCCTTGAGCAGTATTTT. Its translation is CASSPYTLEQYF. Full variable domain (missing parts from reference TRBV18 and TRBJ2-3): NAGVMQNPRHLVRRRGQEARLRCSPMKGHSHVYWYRQLPEEGLKFMVYLQKENIIDESGMPKERFSAEFPKEGPSILRIQQVVRGDSAAYFCASSPYTLEQYFGPGTRLTVL.

The chain carries TRBV7-6 and TRBJ2-1, with 11 bases fitting TRBD2. Trimming at V came to 5 bases and at J to 4 bases, leaving 13 bases not matched to a gene. CDR1 and CDR2 (germline): SGHVS, FNYEAQ. This CDR3 comprises 18 residues. CDR3 sequence: CASSPYPTGTSGYNEQFF. CDR3 DNA: TGTGCCAGCAGCCCATACCCCACCGGGACTAGCGGTTACAATGAGCAGTTCTTC.

This rearrangement joins TRBV25-1 to TRBJ2-1, with a possible D match to TRBD2 (6 bases). From germline, CDR1 is MGHDK and CDR2 SYGVNS. The CDR3 is 17 amino acids. V lost 1 base and J 0 bases, leaving 13 bases between the germline ends. CDR3 nucleotide sequence: TGTGCCAGCAGTGAATCTGCGGGGCTGGGCTCCTACAATGAGCAGTTCTTC. Its protein is CASSESAGLGSYNEQFF.

The genes are TRBV14 and TRBJ1-1; D gene ambiguous. From germline, CDR1 is SGHDN and CDR2 FVKESK. The CDR3 loop spans 11 amino acids. Trimming shortened V by 4 bases and J by 9 bases, and 9 bases separated the two germline ends. The CDR3 coding sequence is TGTGCCAGCAGCCGAGACCCCCAAGCTTTCTTT. Translating it yields CASSRDPQAFF.

V is TRBV28 and J is TRBJ2-3; D is tentatively TRBD1 or TRBD2 (5 bases each). In germline, CDR1 is MDHEN, CDR2 SYDVKM. V shed 6 bases and J shed 0 bases, with 10 bases lying between them. The CDR3 runs to 14 residues. The CDR3 region is CASSRDGSTDTQYF. The CDR3 DNA reads as TGTGCCAGCAGCCGGGACGGAAGCACAGATACGCAGTATTTT.

The chain combines TRBV7-6 with TRBJ2-7, with D tentatively TRBD1 or TRBD2 (5 bases each). V was clipped by 3 bases and J by 6 bases, with 12 bases between them. Germline values: CDR1 SGHVS, CDR2 FNYEAQ. This CDR3 is 13 amino acids long. In DNA, the CDR3 is TGTGCCAGCAGCTTGGGGGTTCTGGGCGAGCAGTACTTC. Amino acid sequence: CASSLGVLGEQYF.

V gene TRBV6-1 combines with J gene TRBJ2-1; 10 bases are a match to TRBD1. This CDR3 contains 16 residues. Germline V lookup: CDR1 MNHNS, CDR2 SASEGT. Trimming cost V 1 base and J 4 bases; bases outside gene matches: 4. The CDR3 region has the DNA TGTGCCAGCAGTGAAGTGGGGACAGGGGCATACAATGAGCAGTTCTTC. It codes for CASSEVGTGAYNEQFF.

The chain employs TRBV10-3 and TRBJ2-1, with 8 bases that match TRBD1. V shed 2 bases and J 8 bases; nucleotides not matched to a gene: 17. Germline values: CDR1 ENHRY, CDR2 SYGVKD. The CDR3 sequence is 18 residues long. In nucleotides, the CDR3 is TGTGCCATCAGTGAGGGCAGGGGGCGAACAGCCTCTCTCGATGAGCAGTTCTTC. This gives the protein CAISEGRGRTASLDEQFF.

The chain combines TRBV5-4 with TRBJ2-2; either TRBD1 or TRBD2 may supply D (5 bases each). The CDR3 extends over 15 amino acids. Germline V lookup: CDR1 SGHNT, CDR2 YYREEE (reference sequence). Trimming shortened V by 2 bases and J by 5 bases, and 13 bases separated the two germline ends. The CDR3 is CASSFPGGGTGELFF. The DNA of the CDR3 is TGTGCCAGCAGCTTCCCTGGGGGTGGGACCGGGGAGCTGTTTTTT. The full variable domain, its missing parts supplied by reference TRBV5-4 and TRBJ2-2, is ETGVTQSPTHLIKTRGQQVTLRCSSQSGHNTVSWYQQALGQGPQFIFQYYREEENGRGNFPPRFSGLQFPNYSSELNVNALELDDSALYLCASSFPGGGTGELFFGEGSRLTVL.

The chain is built from TRBV12-5 and TRBJ2-7, with 7 bases fitting TRBD1. Germline CDR1 is LGHNT and CDR2 is FRNRAP. This CDR3 comprises 14 residues. Trimming removed 3 bases from V and 4 bases from J; junction bases left unmatched: 6. CDR3 sequence: CASGFGDRLYEQYF. In nucleotides, the CDR3 is TGTGCTAGTGGTTTCGGGGACAGACTTTACGAGCAGTACTTC.

The rearrangement uses TRBV19 and TRBJ2-6; D perhaps matches TRBD1 (6 bases). The CDR3 has 15 amino acids. CDR1 and CDR2 from the germline V gene are LNHDA and SQIVND (reference sequence). V lost 6 bases and J 4 bases, leaving 13 bases between the germline ends. This CDR3 is CASSQGGSGANVLTF. In nucleotides, the CDR3 is TGTGCCAGTAGCCAAGGGGGAAGCGGGGCCAACGTCCTGACTTTC. The full variable domain, with the rest looked up from reference TRBV19 and TRBJ2-6, is DGGITQSPKYLFRKEGQNVTLSCEQNLNHDAMYWYRQDPGQGLRLIYYSQIVNDFQKGDIAEGYSVSREKKESFPLTVTSAQKNPTAFYLCASSQGGSGANVLTFGAGSRLTVL.

The chain uses TRBV5-6 and TRBJ2-5; 8 positions match TRBD2. The CDR3 sequence is 18 residues long. V shed 3 bases and J 5 bases; nucleotides not matched to a gene: 18. CDR1 and CDR2 from the germline V gene are SGHDT and YYEEEE. DNA of the CDR3: TGTGCCAGCAGCTCCCCTCGGGGCCAGCGGGAGATGGAGGAGACCCAGTACTTC. It codes for CASSSPRGQREMEETQYF. Together with reference TRBV5-6 and TRBJ2-5, the CDR3 gives the full variable domain: DAGVTQSPTHLIKTRGQQVTLRCSPKSGHDTVSWYQQALGQGPQFIFQYYEEEERQRGNFPDRFSGHQFPNYSSELNVNALLLGDSALYLCASSSPRGQREMEETQYFGPGTRLLVL.

This clone has only a few counts. Written as DNA, the CDR3 is TGTGCCAGTAGTCTGACATCCAGCTATGGCTACACCTTC. It is translated as CASSLTSSYGYTF. The gene calls are TRBV19 and TRBJ1-2; D unclear. CDR3 length: 13 residues. Germline CDR1 is LNHDA and CDR2 is SQIVND (reference sequence). V was pared by 5 bases and J by 4 bases, with 11 bases between.

The chain combines TRBV5-6 with TRBJ2-7; D remains ambiguous. Trimming pared 4 bases from V and 8 bases from J, leaving 22 bases between. The CDR3 sequence is 15 residues long. Germline CDR1 SGHDT, CDR2 YYEEEE. The CDR3 reads CASSPRLGLVNKQYF. The CDR3 bases are TGTGCCAGCAGCCCCCGGCTTGGGCTAGTGAACAAGCAGTACTTC.

This clone was seen a single time. The chain is built from TRBV5-6 and TRBJ2-7; D is perhaps TRBD2 (6 bases). The CDR3 loop spans 13 amino acids. Germline CDR1 reads SGHDT; CDR2 reads YYEEEE. V shed 5 bases and J shed 5 bases, with 14 bases lying between them. CDR3 nucleotide sequence: TGTGCCAGCAGACCACTAGCAGATCACGAGCAGTACTTC. This codes for CASRPLADHEQYF. The full variable domain, its missing parts supplied by reference TRBV5-6 and TRBJ2-7, is DAGVTQSPTHLIKTRGQQVTLRCSPKSGHDTVSWYQQALGQGPQFIFQYYEEEERQRGNFPDRFSGHQFPNYSSELNVNALLLGDSALYLCASRPLADHEQYFGPGTRLTVT.

The J gene is TRBJ2-3, the V gene TRBV10-2; 7 bases fit TRBD2. Germline V CDR1 and CDR2: WSHSY, SAAADI. This CDR3 spans 14 amino acids. The J segment lost 1 base and the V segment lost 8 bases, leaving 6 bases of the junction unmatched. In DNA, the CDR3 is TGCGCCAGCTCGGGGAGGGGACGCACAGATACGCAGTATTTT. It translates to CASSGRGRTDTQYF.

V gene TRBV6-5 combines with J gene TRBJ2-7; 12 nucleotides agree with TRBD2. V shed 7 bases, J shed 1 base, and the junction held 5 bases outside the gene matches. CDR1 and CDR2 (germline): MNHEY, SVGAGI. CDR3 size: 15 residues. Here the CDR3 DNA reads TGTGCCAGCATGACTAGCGGGAGAGGGTCCTACGAGCAGTACTTC. Translated, it gives CASMTSGRGSYEQYF.